This T cell receptor (beta chain) was obtained from a study of T cells in Graves' hyperthyroidism and ophthalmopathy. Findings and limits, study-wide: Among clonotypes expanded in thyroid above 0.001, most were also found in blood. The model forecast ophthalmopathy, anticipating it by a median around 6.9 months before onset.

It was RNA transcripts that yielded the amplified TCR beta CDR3 regions. The TCR CDR3 first-round RT-PCR relied on the HTBI primer set. TCRdb reanalysed the multiplex PCR reads using MiXCR and keeps one entry per CDR3 protein. Of hundreds of thousands of distinct CDR3 sequences in the sample, approximately 17% were seen once. The sample holds a few counts of this clonotype. The antigen remains unidentified. Germline V gene data show CDR1 as LGHDT and CDR2 as YNNKEL (reference sequence). CDR3 length equals 14 residues. Trimming took 0 bases from V and 9 from J, leaving 12 bases between them. The clonotype originates from a woman younger than 35 with Graves' ophthalmopathy. Sequenced input: blood. The J gene is TRBJ1-3, the V gene TRBV3-1; D gene ambiguous. CDR3 residues: CASSQDRSGSTIYF. In DNA form, the CDR3 reads TGTGCCAGCAGCCAAGATCGTTCGGGGAGCACCATATATTTT.